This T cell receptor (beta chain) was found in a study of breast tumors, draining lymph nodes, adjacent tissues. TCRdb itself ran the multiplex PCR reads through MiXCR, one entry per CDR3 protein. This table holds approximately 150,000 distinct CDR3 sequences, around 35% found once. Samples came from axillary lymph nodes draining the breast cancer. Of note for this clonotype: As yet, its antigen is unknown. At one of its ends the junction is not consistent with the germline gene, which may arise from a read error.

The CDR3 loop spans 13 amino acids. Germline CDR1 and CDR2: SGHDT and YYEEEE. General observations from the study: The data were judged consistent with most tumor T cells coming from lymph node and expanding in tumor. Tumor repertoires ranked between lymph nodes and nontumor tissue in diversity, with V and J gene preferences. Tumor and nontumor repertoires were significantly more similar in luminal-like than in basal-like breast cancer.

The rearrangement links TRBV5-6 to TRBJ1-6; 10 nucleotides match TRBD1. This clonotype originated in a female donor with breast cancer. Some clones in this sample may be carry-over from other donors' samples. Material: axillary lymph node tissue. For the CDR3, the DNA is TGTGCCAGCAGCTCAATCCGGGACAGGGGCAAACAGTTT. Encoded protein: CASSSIRDRGKQF.